What follows describes a single TCR beta chain. Its antigen target is currently unknown. No qualities accompany the bases; no much larger clone lies one base away. This entry comes from a study of OX40 agonist ivuxolimab in advanced cancers. Looking at the study overall: Ivuxolimab was an agonistic, fully human IgG2 monoclonal antibody directed against OX40 (CD134), a costimulatory receptor. Of the roughly 52 patients in dose escalation, approximately 20 had hepatocellular carcinoma, approximately 15 had melanoma, 9 had renal cell carcinoma and 9 had head and neck cancer. Patients were allowed to have had prior anti-PD-1, anti-PD-L1 or anti-CTLA-4 therapy, and around 40% of the dose-escalation patients had previously received checkpoint inhibitors. Intravenous ivuxolimab was administered to patients every 2 weeks at six dose levels: 0.01, 0.1, 0.3, 1.5, 3 and 10 mg/kg. The purpose of peripheral TCRbeta sequencing was to test whether ivuxolimab changed TCR sequence diversity and led to clonal T-cell expansion. The paper covers the monotherapy dose-escalation part of the phase I ivuxolimab trial, which included N of about 51 patients. A male proportion of roughly 85% and a mean age of 60 years, ranging from roughly 23 to 85, were recorded for the dose-escalation cohort. Partial responses occurred in three dose-escalation patients: two with cutaneous melanoma and one with hepatocellular carcinoma.

Patients with a history of autoimmune disease or receiving systemic immunosuppression were excluded from the trial. Peripheral blood for TCR sequencing was collected from all dose cohorts at baseline, on cycle 4 day 1, and on cycle 7 day 1. Samples were obtained from an open-label, multicenter, first-in-human phase I dose-escalation trial of ivuxolimab. Adults with locally advanced or metastatic melanoma, renal cell carcinoma, hepatocellular carcinoma or head and neck squamous cell carcinoma were enrolled in the trial. Before TCR sequencing, CD4+ and CD8+ T cells were separately sorted from peripheral blood. On the study overall, not on this receptor specifically: Low levels of normalized T-cell clonal expansion were also shown by some nonresponding patients. At doses of 0.1 to 3.0 mg/kg, clonal expansion of both CD4+ and CD8+ blood T cells was observed from baseline to week 6. After ivuxolimab, CD8+ T cells had more expanded clones than CD4+ T cells on average. In partial responders in the 0.1-3.0 mg/kg groups, normalized peripheral clonal expansion was found to be among the lowest, especially among CD8+ T cells. The antigen specificity of the peripheral T cells that underwent clonal expansion was not determined.

From the cysteine up to the phenylalanine, the CDR3 has a length of 14 residues. The entry retains the CDR3 DNA only, 42 bases that are in frame from base 1. V and J are truncated by 5 bases and 4 bases respectively, leaving an intervening sequence of 14 bases. As encoded in the germline V gene, CDR1 is SGHAT while CDR2 is FQNNGV. To sequence the TCRbeta CDR3 region, genomic DNA was isolated from the sorted cells. The immunoSEQ Assay was used to sequence the TCRbeta CDR3 regions. Not all clones reach the TCRdb copy of this immuneACCESS table, which keeps in-frame sequences only. Checked studies attribute under half of the gap to unresolved V genes and leave the rest unexplained. The sample includes about 110,000 clones, with about nine tenths observed a single time. The top ten clones comprise approximately 0.52% of the sample.

The V and J segments used are TRBV11-2 and TRBJ2-5; TRBD2 is perhaps the D gene, given 6 matching bases. The sequences come from CD4+ or CD8+ T cells sorted from blood, collected in a trial of the OX40 agonist ivuxolimab. This TCR was sampled from an adult with an advanced solid tumor such as melanoma, head and neck, liver or kidney cancer. In nucleotide form, the sequence is TGTGCCAGCAGCCAATTGTCGGGGGTAGAGACCCAGTACTTC. The translation is CASSQLSGVETQYF.